This entry describes one T cell receptor beta chain. Its antigen remains unknown. A mixed TRB-A/B primer pool amplified rearranged TRB by multiplex touch-down PCR. TCRdb itself ran the multiplex PCR reads through MiXCR, one entry per CDR3 protein. The sample includes some 10,000 distinct CDR3 sequences, 30% to 35% seen only once; the top ten take about a fifth. With V trimmed by 6 bases and J by 3 bases, 8 bases remained unmatched. Looked up from germline, CDR1 is SEHNR and CDR2 is FQNEAQ (reference sequence). The CDR3 covers 14 residues. This sample was taken from a study of T cell repertoires in aging, cancer and after chemotherapy. As for the study in general: Donors were grouped into six age bands spanning 30 or younger through 70 or older. Repeat sampling of healthy donors over several months to years showed clear clonal overlap. General study points: In healthy donors, age-related TCR diversity loss mainly reflected lost richness.

Peripheral blood genomic DNA, not sorted cells or RNA, was the template. The source of this sequence is a human donor in good health. The donor label of this sample is uncertain. V gene TRBV7-9 combines with J gene TRBJ2-7; 7 bases are a match to TRBD2. Sequencing was performed on blood. The CDR3 sequence: CASRPISGYYEQYF. Written as DNA, the CDR3 is TGTGCCAGCAGACCGATTAGCGGGTACTACGAGCAGTACTTC.